This T cell receptor (beta chain) was documented in a study of HIV-infected children after antiretroviral therapy interruption. General study findings and limits: After treatment interruption started, naive CD4+ CDR3 overlap across time points dropped. Naive CD4+ Gini coefficient rose by interruption end, suggesting clonal expansion.

Unique molecular identifiers were included in an RNA-based 3' RACE TCR library. MiXCR was run by TCRdb on the 3' RACE reads, yielding one entry per CDR3 protein. Of about 89,000 distinct CDR3 sequences in the sample, 5.5% to 8.5% are singletons; the top ten hold 0.9% to 1.3%. Treatment reported: PENTA 11 planned treatment interruption arm or continuous ART arm. Naive CD4+ CD45RA+ CD45RO- T cells were sorted from thawed PBMCs. Germline V gives CDR1 DFQATT, CDR2 SNEGSKA (reference sequence). V dropped 2 bases and J dropped 1 base, with 5 bases sitting between them. The CDR3 covers 12 residues. There are a few counts of this clonotype. Its specificity is unknown.

The chain joins TRBV20-1 to TRBJ1-1, with unresolved D. The receptor comes from a pool of human donors with HIV. The sample was CD45RA+ CD4+ T cells from PBMCs, pooled from several time points, taken from a donor given antiretroviral therapy, either interrupted or continuous. Subset here: naive CD4+ CD45RA+ CD45RO- T cells. CDR3 in DNA: TGCAGTGCTAGACCCAAGAACACTGAAGCTTTCTTT. It specifies CSARPKNTEAFF.